Following are 29 T cell receptor beta chains from one sample sequenced in a study of graft-versus-host responses after intestinal transplantation. The data were produced by immunoSEQ multiplex PCR, yet TCRdb's version contains in-frame clones alone and is incomplete. This table holds roughly 96,000 clones, about 91% found once. Their antigen targets remain unknown. Sequences were derived from unstimulated CD8+ T cells sorted from spleen or lymph node cells, sampled before intestinal transplant. These TCRs come from a human donor who received an intestinal transplant.

This chain uses TRBV27 with TRBJ2-2, with unresolved D. Trimming pared 2 bases from V and 1 base from J, leaving 8 bases between. This CDR3 region has 15 residues. The germline CDR1 and CDR2 sequences are MNHEY and SMNVEV (reference sequence). The CDR3, as DNA: TGTGCCAGCAGTTTAGCAGGCCTGAACACCGGGGAGCTGTTTTTT. It yields the protein CASSLAGLNTGELFF.

This clone has a single count. V gene TRBV5-4 combines with J gene TRBJ1-3; TRBD1 is a possible D gene (6 bases). Germline V lookup: CDR1 SGHNT, CDR2 YYREEE (reference sequence). The CDR3 runs to 14 residues. Trimming removed 4 bases from V and 6 bases from J, with 14 bases in between. CDR3 amino acids: CASSARGYENTIYF. CDR3 nucleotides: TGTGCCAGCAGCGCAAGGGGGTACGAAAACACCATATATTTT. The full variable domain, in which reference TRBV5-4 and TRBJ1-3 provide the parts outside the CDR3, is ETGVTQSPTHLIKTRGQQVTLRCSSQSGHNTVSWYQQALGQGPQFIFQYYREEENGRGNFPPRFSGLQFPNYSSELNVNALELDDSALYLCASSARGYENTIYFGEGSWLTVV.

In regard to this clone: Within the sample, other DNA sequences also encode this same CDR3. This chain uses TRBV6-1 with TRBJ2-3; 7 bases are a match to TRBD2. Per the germline V gene, CDR1 is MNHNS and CDR2 is SASEGT. The CDR3 runs 15 residues. The V segment lost 3 bases and the J segment 2 bases; nucleotides outside the gene matches: 5. CDR3 sequence reads: CASSEQRGYTDTQYF. CDR3 coding DNA: TGTGCCAGCAGTGAGCAGCGGGGTTACACAGATACGCAGTATTTT.

The CDR3 sequence is CASSDPGIGGDTDTQYF. The DNA for the CDR3 is TGCGCCAGCAGCGACCCTGGTATTGGCGGGGACACAGATACGCAGTATTTT. The genes are TRBV5-1 and TRBJ2-3, with a tentative D call TRBD2 (6 bases). The V end lost 4 bases, the J end lost 2 bases, and 20 bases lay between the germline ends. The germline gives CDR1 SGHRS, CDR2 YFSETQ. The CDR3 has 17 residues.

This clone appeared a single time. The chain combines TRBV5-1 with TRBJ1-1, with TRBD1 matching over 8 bases. With 0 bases clipped from V and 5 bases from J, the junction kept 3 bases outside the gene matches. The CDR3 consists of 14 residues. Germline assignment: CDR1 SGHRS and CDR2 YFSETQ. In nucleotides, the CDR3 is TGCGCCAGCAGCTTGGAACAGGGGGGGACTGAAGCTTTCTTT. It is translated as CASSLEQGGTEAFF. Looking up the rest from reference TRBV5-1 and TRBJ1-1 gives the full variable domain: KAGVTQTPRYLIKTRGQQVTLSCSPISGHRSVSWYQQTPGQGLQFLFEYFSETQRNKGNFPGRFSGRQFSNSRSEMNVSTLELGDSALYLCASSLEQGGTEAFFGQGTRLTVV.

The V gene is TRBV5-6, the J gene TRBJ1-1; D is unclear. Trimming shortened V by 4 bases and J by 1 base, and 11 bases separated the two germline ends. The CDR3 totals 14 residues. Germline lookup yields CDR1 SGHDT and CDR2 YYEEEE. The CDR3 DNA sequence: TGTGCCAGCAGCGTGGACTTACCGAACACTGAAGCTTTCTTT. Its translation: CASSVDLPNTEAFF.

This clone was counted between two and nine times. The chain uses TRBV5-6 and TRBJ1-2, with D possibly TRBD1 on 6 matching bases. Germline loops: CDR1 SGHDT, CDR2 YYEEEE. Trimming cost V 2 bases and J 10 bases, with 15 bases left between them. The CDR3 is 13 amino acids. This CDR3 reads CASSFSAGVVYTF. The CDR3 region has the DNA TGTGCCAGCAGCTTCTCGGCAGGGGTTGTCTACACCTTC.

The chain links TRBV2 to TRBJ2-7; possible D gene TRBD2, 6 bases. The V gene's germline CDR1 is SNHLY and CDR2 FYNNEI. V was trimmed by 4 bases and J by 0 bases, leaving 16 bases between them. This CDR3 is built from 16 residues. The CDR3, as DNA: TGTGCCAGCAGTGTTGACCCGCGGGACCTCTCCTACGAGCAGTACTTC. It codes for CASSVDPRDLSYEQYF.

A note on this clone: Other nucleotide sequences from this sample produce the same CDR3. The genes are TRBV30 and TRBJ1-1; D is perhaps TRBD1 (5 bases). Germline V CDR1 and CDR2: GTSNPN, SVGIG (reference sequence). The V and J ends lost 3 bases and 0 bases respectively, with 8 bases between them. The CDR3 sequence is 13 residues long. The CDR3, as DNA: TGTGCCTGGAGCTCAGGGATGAACACTGAAGCTTTCTTT. Encoded protein: CAWSSGMNTEAFF.

The rearrangement links TRBV28 to TRBJ1-1; no clear D gene. With 4 bases removed from V and 2 bases from J, the gap between germline ends came to 8 bases. The CDR3 sequence is 13 residues long. Germline lookup yields CDR1 MDHEN and CDR2 SYDVKM. The CDR3 bases are TGTGCCAGCAGTTCCCTATCAAACACTGAAGCTTTCTTT. Amino acid sequence: CASSSLSNTEAFF.

The rearrangement uses TRBV7-9 and TRBJ2-1; the D is unclear. This CDR3 has 13 amino acids. Germline V CDR1 and CDR2: SEHNR, FQNEAQ (reference sequence). The V end was cut by 1 base, the J end by 4 bases, with 5 bases between. DNA for the CDR3: TGTGCCAGCAGCTTAGAACTATACAATGAGCAGTTCTTC. This sequence encodes CASSLELYNEQFF.

In its sample, this clone was seen once. V and J are TRBV6-5 and TRBJ1-1; D may be TRBD1 (5 bases). This CDR3 has 14 residues. With 1 base removed from V and 3 bases from J, the gap between germline ends came to 9 bases. From germline, CDR1 is MNHEY and CDR2 SVGAGI. The CDR3: CASSYFGGDTEAFF. CDR3 nucleotides: TGTGCCAGCAGTTACTTCGGGGGGGACACTGAAGCTTTCTTT.

The V gene is TRBV25-1, the J gene TRBJ2-1, with TRBD2 matching over 13 bases. Trimming at V came to 1 base and at J to 9 bases, leaving 6 bases not matched to a gene. Germline lookup yields CDR1 MGHDK and CDR2 SYGVNS. The CDR3 contains 16 residues. The CDR3 coding sequence is TGTGCCAGCAGTGAATTTACCGGACTAGCGGGAGCTGAGCAGTTCTTC. This translates into CASSEFTGLAGAEQFF.

The count of this clone is one. The chain joins TRBV7-9 to TRBJ1-1; D unresolved. The germline gives CDR1 SEHNR, CDR2 FQNEAQ (reference sequence). This CDR3 contains 13 residues. V lost 5 bases, J lost 5 bases, and 12 bases lay in between. CDR3 sequence reads: CASSPPMRTEAFF. For the CDR3, the DNA is TGTGCCAGCAGCCCGCCCATGCGGACTGAAGCTTTCTTT.

The sample holds a few counts of this clone. The rearrangement uses TRBV15 and TRBJ1-1; 10 bases align to TRBD1. CDR1 is LNHNV and CDR2 is YYDKDF in the germline V gene (reference sequence). The CDR3 totals 14 residues. Losses at the gene ends were 5 bases for V and 1 base for J; bases not matched to a gene: 1. CDR3 sequence: CATSGDRGNTEAFF. CDR3 nucleotides: TGTGCCACCAGCGGGGACAGGGGGAACACTGAAGCTTTCTTT.

The sample holds a few counts of this clone. In nucleotides, the CDR3 is TGTGCCACCAAAGACAGGGCTACTGAAGCTTTCTTT. Encoded protein: CATKDRATEAFF. The chain combines TRBV15 with TRBJ1-1, with TRBD1 matching 7 bases. The CDR3 length is 12 residues. Germline CDR1 reads LNHNV; CDR2 reads YYDKDF (reference sequence). With V trimmed by 7 bases and J by 5 bases, 4 bases remained unmatched.

For this clone: The same CDR3 is also encoded by other DNA sequences in this sample. The V call is TRBV27, the J call TRBJ2-3; no definite D call. Trimming took 0 bases from V and 1 from J, leaving 2 bases between them. The germline CDR1 and CDR2 sequences are MNHEY and SMNVEV (reference sequence). The CDR3 sequence is 13 residues long. In DNA form, the CDR3 reads TGTGCCAGCAGTTTATCCGGCACAGATACGCAGTATTTT. This codes for CASSLSGTDTQYF.

This chain joins TRBV19 and TRBJ2-2, with D perhaps TRBD2 (5 bases). CDR1 and CDR2 (germline): LNHDA, SQIVND (reference sequence). Trimming pared 1 base from V and 5 bases from J, leaving 11 bases between. CDR3 length: 15 amino acids. The CDR3 DNA reads TGTGCCAGTAGTATAGGGTCAGGAGGTACCGGGGAGCTGTTTTTT. It codes for CASSIGSGGTGELFF.

The V and J genes are TRBV9 and TRBJ2-7, with D maybe TRBD1 (7 bases). V was cut by 0 bases and J by 4 bases, with 14 bases left in between. This CDR3 comprises 15 residues. CDR1 is SGDLS and CDR2 is YYNGEE in the germline V gene. In DNA form, the CDR3 reads TGTGCCAGCAGCGTAGCGGAGGGGGCAAAGTACGAGCAGTACTTC. Protein: CASSVAEGAKYEQYF.

The chain couples TRBV5-1 to TRBJ2-2; 9 positions agree with TRBD2. Germline V gene sequence: CDR1 SGHRS, CDR2 YFSETQ. After removal of 0 bases from V and 4 bases from J, the junction contained 13 bases not matched to a gene. The CDR3 has 19 amino acids. The DNA of the CDR3 is TGCGCCAGCAGCTTGGCCACGCTAGCGGGGAGCCTTCCCACCGGGGAGCTGTTTTTT. It encodes CASSLATLAGSLPTGELFF.

The CDR3 is CASSLAGDSPYGYTF. The CDR3 DNA reads as TGTGCCAGCAGCTTAGCGGGGGACAGCCCCTATGGCTACACCTTC. The chain joins TRBV7-9 to TRBJ1-2; 7 bases line up with TRBD1. CDR1 is SEHNR and CDR2 is FQNEAQ in the germline V gene (reference sequence). V shed 0 bases, J shed 4 bases, and the junction held 5 bases outside the gene matches. This CDR3 is 15 amino acids long.

The chain employs TRBV6-1 and TRBJ2-1; 7 nucleotides match TRBD1. Germline CDR1 MNHNS, CDR2 SASEGT. The V and J ends lost 7 bases and 5 bases, in that order; junction bases with no gene match: 8. The CDR3 consists of 14 residues. CDR3: CASTVTGINNEQFF. The CDR3 nucleotides are TGTGCCAGCACGGTGACAGGGATTAACAATGAGCAGTTCTTC.

This rearrangement joins TRBV29-1 to TRBJ2-1; D gene uncertain. Trimming took 1 base from V and 5 from J, leaving 9 bases between them. The CDR3 covers 13 residues. Per germline, CDR1 SQVTM and CDR2 ANQGSEA. Written as DNA, the CDR3 is TGCAGCGTTGAAGCCCTACTGAACAATGAGCAGTTCTTC. Translated, it gives CSVEALLNNEQFF.

V is TRBV5-1 and J is TRBJ1-1, with a tentative D call TRBD1 (6 bases). CDR1 is SGHRS, CDR2 YFSETQ, per germline. This CDR3 comprises 15 residues. The V and J ends lost 2 bases and 4 bases respectively, with 15 bases between them. The CDR3 reads CASSLTLQGSTEAFF. The DNA of the CDR3 is TGCGCCAGCAGCTTAACTCTTCAGGGGAGCACTGAAGCTTTCTTT.

The CDR3 region is CSVGTGTYNEQFF. Here the CDR3 DNA reads TGCAGCGTCGGGACAGGGACCTACAATGAGCAGTTCTTC. V and J are TRBV29-1 and TRBJ2-1; 9 bases line up with TRBD1. Germline V gives CDR1 SQVTM, CDR2 ANQGSEA. The CDR3 sequence is 13 residues long. V trimming: 6 bases; J trimming: 2 bases; junction bases outside the gene matches: 2.

The V and J genes are TRBV30 and TRBJ2-7; 14 bases match TRBD2. CDR1 is GTSNPN, CDR2 SVGIG, per germline (reference sequence). The CDR3 length is 14 residues. Losses at the gene ends were 7 bases for V and 4 bases for J; bases not matched to a gene: 6. The CDR3 reads CASGLAGELYEQYF. In nucleotides, the CDR3 is TGTGCCTCGGGACTAGCGGGAGAACTATACGAGCAGTACTTC. The full variable domain, its missing parts supplied by reference TRBV30 and TRBJ2-7, is SQTIHQWPATLVQPVGSPLSLECTVEGTSNPNLYWYRQAAGRGLQLLFYSVGIGQISSEVPQNLSASRPQDRQFILSSKKLLLSDSGFYLCASGLAGELYEQYFGPGTRLTVT.

The chain couples TRBV6-6 to TRBJ1-4; D perhaps matches TRBD1 (6 bases). V was shortened by 2 bases and J by 8 bases, with 12 bases between the two germline ends. The CDR3 contains 14 residues. Per the germline V gene, CDR1 is MNHNY and CDR2 is SVGAGI (reference sequence). CDR3 DNA sequence: TGTGCCAGCAGTTACAGGGACATAGAAGAAAAACTGTTTTTT. This encodes CASSYRDIEEKLFF.

This clone has only one observation. The chain joins TRBV4-3 to TRBJ1-1, with D unresolved. This CDR3 has 14 amino acids. Trimming shortened V by 1 base and J by 2 bases, and 8 bases separated the two germline ends. CDR1 is LGHNA and CDR2 is YSLEER in the germline V gene. DNA of the CDR3: TGCGCCAGCAGCCAAGCCGTAGCCAACACTGAAGCTTTCTTT. Its protein product is CASSQAVANTEAFF.

The table lists this clone with a count of one. V gene TRBV4-1 combines with J gene TRBJ2-1; 7 positions agree with TRBD2. The CDR3 extends over 15 amino acids. Germline lookup yields CDR1 MGHRA and CDR2 YSYEKL. Germline trimming cut 4 bases from V and 2 bases from J; bases unmatched to any gene: 5. The CDR3 DNA is TGCGCCAGCAGCCTTCGAAGCGGGGCCTACAATGAGCAGTTCTTC. Protein sequence: CASSLRSGAYNEQFF.